This TCR beta chain is from a study of patients and donors after allogeneic stem cell transplantation. MiXCR, run by TCRdb on the RT-PCR reads, gives a single entry per CDR3 protein. Here the sample spans around 170,000 distinct CDR3 sequences, approximately 25% being singletons. This clonotype has ten or more counts. The sequenced material came from blood, either unsorted or a sorted T cell fraction (not recorded which). The sequence came from a human donor who was either an allogeneic HSCT recipient or a stem cell or donor lymphocyte infusion donor (not recorded which). It is not recorded whose cells these are; they may come from a transplant donor.

This CDR3 is CSVEVQGRKGIGYTF. The CDR3 nucleotides are TGCAGCGTTGAGGTACAGGGAAGGAAGGGAATTGGCTACACCTTC. This chain joins TRBV29-1 and TRBJ1-2; weak D call: TRBD1 (6 bases). Germline V gene sequence: CDR1 SQVTM, CDR2 ANQGSEA. There are 15 residues in the CDR3. Trimming left V 3 bases short and J 7 bases short, with 21 bases between. The whole variable domain, remainder taken from reference TRBV29-1 and TRBJ1-2, is SAVISQKPSRDICQRGTSLTIQCQVDSQVTMMFWYRQQPGQSLTLIATANQGSEATYESGFVIDKFPISRPNLTFSTLTVSNMSPEDSSIYLCSVEVQGRKGIGYTFGSGTRLTVV.